The 26 T cell receptor beta chains below were found in one sample sequenced in a study of blood T cell repertoires in COVID-19. Assay: immunoSEQ multiplex PCR; the TCRdb copy retains only in-frame clones and omits some. The sample includes 120,000 to 150,000 clones, around 80% of them seen just once. The source material was peripheral blood. These receptor sequences come from a human donor in a cohort sampled during active COVID-19.

DNA for the CDR3: TGCGCCAGCAGCAGGGGCCTAGACGGTGAGCAGTTCTTC. It translates to CASSRGLDGEQFF. V gene TRBV5-1 combines with J gene TRBJ2-1, with a tentative D call TRBD1 (5 bases). V gave up 4 bases and J gave up 9 bases, with 14 bases separating them. The CDR3 is made up of 13 amino acids. Germline values: CDR1 SGHRS, CDR2 YFSETQ.

V and J are TRBV3-1 (or the pseudogene TRBV3-2) and TRBJ2-1, with 9 nucleotides matching TRBD2. Germline CDR1 is LGHDT and CDR2 is YNNKEL (reference sequence). J was trimmed by 6 bases and V by 6 bases; bases with no gene match: 6. CDR3 size: 14 residues. In nucleotides, the CDR3 is TGTGCCAGCAGAAGTAGCGGGGGAGGCAATGAGCAGTTCTTC. Protein sequence: CASRSSGGGNEQFF.

The rearrangement links TRBV5-1 to TRBJ1-5; 8 bases line up with TRBD1. The CDR3 spans 15 residues. The germline V gene encodes CDR1 SGHRS and CDR2 YFSETQ. J was trimmed by 3 bases and V by 4 bases; bases with no gene match: 6. The CDR3, as DNA: TGCGCCAGCAGCCTCGGGACAGGCAACAATCAGCCCCAGCATTTT. It is translated as CASSLGTGNNQPQHF.

The chain joins TRBV5-1 to TRBJ2-5; the D gene is possibly TRBD1 (6 bases). V lost 1 base and J lost 2, with 12 bases in between. CDR3 size: 15 residues. In germline, CDR1 is SGHRS, CDR2 YFSETQ. DNA for the CDR3: TGCGCCAGCAGCTTGAGTTTAGGGGGACAAGAGACCCAGTACTTC. This codes for CASSLSLGGQETQYF.

This clone turned up a few times. This chain connects TRBV12-5 to TRBJ2-1, with 10 bases matching TRBD2. CDR3 size: 15 residues. Losses at the gene ends were 6 bases for V and 7 bases for J; bases not matched to a gene: 9. Germline V CDR1 and CDR2: LGHNT, FRNRAP. CDR3 coding DNA: TGTGCTAGTGGCCACAGCGGGGGGGCCGGGAATGAGCAGTTCTTC. Its protein product is CASGHSGGAGNEQFF.

V usage is TRBV28 and J usage is TRBJ2-3; 10 nucleotides align to TRBD1. Looked up from germline, CDR1 is MDHEN and CDR2 is SYDVKM. Trimming removed 2 bases from V and 3 bases from J; junction bases left unmatched: 5. CDR3 length: 16 residues. CDR3 sequence reads: CASSLPPGQGTDTQYF. Here the CDR3 DNA reads TGTGCCAGCAGTTTACCCCCGGGACAGGGGACAGATACGCAGTATTTT.

V gene TRBV2 combines with J gene TRBJ1-6; D is unclear. Germline lookup yields CDR1 SNHLY and CDR2 FYNNEI. The CDR3 sequence is 11 residues long. V gave up 6 bases and J gave up 7 bases, with 4 bases separating them. In nucleotides, the CDR3 is TGTGCCAGCAGCGGGAATTCACCCCTCCACTTT. Its translation: CASSGNSPLHF.

In this sample, this clone turned up once. V usage is TRBV6-2 or TRBV6-3 and J usage is TRBJ1-2; 10 bases agree with TRBD1. Germline V gene sequence: CDR1 MNHEY, CDR2 SVGEGT. After removal of 6 bases from V and 8 bases from J, the junction contained 12 bases not matched to a gene. The CDR3 runs to 15 residues. The CDR3 loop reads CASSSGTGAVGGYTF. In nucleotides, the CDR3 is TGTGCCAGCAGCTCCGGGACAGGGGCCGTGGGGGGCTACACCTTC.

The chain couples TRBV5-1 to TRBJ1-2, with a weak D call TRBD1 (5 bases). V lost 7 bases and J 7 bases, leaving 20 bases between the germline ends. The CDR3 covers 14 residues. The germline V gene encodes CDR1 SGHRS and CDR2 YFSETQ. The chain's CDR3 is CASYLSGGVGGYTF. The CDR3, as DNA: TGCGCCAGCTATCTCTCCGGGGGAGTCGGTGGCTACACCTTC.

This sequence joins TRBV28 and TRBJ1-1; TRBD1 is a possible D gene (6 bases). This CDR3 region has 13 residues. CDR1 is MDHEN and CDR2 is SYDVKM in the germline V gene. Trimming removed 8 bases at V and 5 bases at J, with 15 bases between. The CDR3 loop is CASVKQGGTEAFF. In DNA form, the CDR3 reads TGTGCCAGCGTAAAACAGGGAGGGACTGAAGCTTTCTTT. The whole variable domain, filled in from reference TRBV28 and TRBJ1-1, reads DVKVTQSSRYLVKRTGEKVFLECVQDMDHENMFWYRQDPGLGLRLIYFSYDVKMKEKGDIPEGYSVSREKKERFSLILESASTNQTSMYLCASVKQGGTEAFFGQGTRLTVV.

This chain links TRBV5-1 with TRBJ1-1; 9 bases are a match to TRBD1. The CDR3 is made up of 14 amino acids. The J segment lost 7 bases and the V segment lost 3 bases, leaving 7 bases of the junction unmatched. Germline CDR1 and CDR2: SGHRS and YFSETQ. CDR3 residues: CASSSGTGPLEAFF. The DNA for the CDR3 is TGCGCCAGCAGCTCCGGGACAGGGCCTCTTGAAGCTTTCTTT.

This clone occurred a few times. The rearrangement joins TRBV6-2 or TRBV6-3 to TRBJ1-4; 10 bases line up with TRBD1. This CDR3 has 17 amino acids. Germline loops: CDR1 MNHEY, CDR2 SVGEGT. Germline trimming cut 2 bases from V and 8 bases from J; bases unmatched to any gene: 11. This CDR3 is CASSYKETGGLGEKLFF. The CDR3 nucleotides read TGTGCCAGCAGTTACAAGGAGACAGGGGGCCTCGGCGAAAAACTGTTTTTT.

The chain joins TRBV29-1 to TRBJ2-7, with D possibly matching TRBD1 (6 bases). Germline lookup yields CDR1 SQVTM and CDR2 ANQGSEA. V lost 4 bases, J lost 1 base, and 8 bases lay in between. The CDR3 has 12 residues. In DNA form, the CDR3 reads TGCAGCGTTGGGGACATATCCTACGAGCAGTACTTC. The encoded protein is CSVGDISYEQYF.

This chain links TRBV5-1 with TRBJ2-3, with D possibly being TRBD2 (5 bases). The CDR3 runs to 15 residues. CDR1 is SGHRS and CDR2 is YFSETQ in the germline V gene. V was shortened by 4 bases and J by 0 bases, with 12 bases between the two germline ends. This CDR3 reads CASSRGSGSTDTQYF. The CDR3 nucleotides read TGCGCCAGCAGCCGAGGGAGTGGAAGCACAGATACGCAGTATTTT. Complete variable domain (other parts from reference TRBV5-1 and TRBJ2-3): KAGVTQTPRYLIKTRGQQVTLSCSPISGHRSVSWYQQTPGQGLQFLFEYFSETQRNKGNFPGRFSGRQFSNSRSEMNVSTLELGDSALYLCASSRGSGSTDTQYFGPGTRLTVL.

V and J are TRBV6-2 or TRBV6-3 and TRBJ1-2; tentatively, D is TRBD1 (6 bases). V lost 0 bases and J 4 bases, leaving 15 bases between the germline ends. The CDR3 is made up of 16 amino acids. Looked up from germline, CDR1 is MNHEY and CDR2 is SVGEGT. In DNA form, the CDR3 reads TGTGCCAGCAGTTACTCGTGGACAGCTCAACTCTATGGCTACACCTTC. This codes for CASSYSWTAQLYGYTF.

V and J are TRBV7-2 and TRBJ2-3; the match to TRBD2 covers 10 bases. This CDR3 comprises 15 residues. The germline V gene has CDR1 SGHTA and CDR2 FQGNSA. After removal of 5 bases from V and 1 base from J, the junction contained 3 bases not matched to a gene. The CDR3: CASSASGGGTDTQYF. The CDR3 DNA reads as TGTGCCAGCAGCGCGAGCGGGGGGGGCACAGATACGCAGTATTTT.

V gene TRBV21-1 combines with J gene TRBJ1-2. TRBV21-1 is termed a pseudogene. The CDR3 sequence is 15 residues long. CDR3 amino acids: CASSKGREGNYGYTF. In DNA form, the CDR3 reads TGTGCCAGCAGCAAAGGACGGGAGGGGAACTATGGCTACACCTTC.

The genes are TRBV3-1 (or the pseudogene TRBV3-2) and TRBJ1-2; D is possibly TRBD1 (5 bases). Germline assignment: CDR1 LGHDT and CDR2 YNNKEL (reference sequence). The CDR3 totals 14 residues. Trimming took off 2 bases at V and 8 bases at J, with 15 bases between the two ends. DNA of the CDR3: TGTGCCAGCAGCCAATTGGGGGGGGAATCCGGCTACACCTTC. Protein product: CASSQLGGESGYTF.

About this clone: At one boundary the junction diverges from the germline segment, which might be a read error. Within the sample, other DNA sequences also encode this same CDR3. The genes are TRBV4-1 and TRBJ1-5; D not certain. The length of the CDR3 is 14 residues. From germline, CDR1 is MGHRA and CDR2 YSYEKL. For the CDR3, the DNA is TGCGCCAGCAGTCGAGGTTTTGCTGGCCAGCCTCAGCATTTT. Protein: CASSRGFAGQPQHF.

The V and J genes are TRBV7-2 and TRBJ1-1; no reliable D call. The V gene lost 4 bases and the J gene lost 0 bases, with 9 bases spanning the gap. Per the germline V gene, CDR1 is SGHTA and CDR2 is FQGNSA. This CDR3 contains 14 residues. The CDR3 bases are TGTGCCAGCAGCTCGCGCCCGCTGAACACTGAAGCTTTCTTT. Encoded protein: CASSSRPLNTEAFF.

The V call is TRBV4-3, the J call TRBJ2-7; 7 nucleotides line up with TRBD2. From germline, CDR1 is LGHNA and CDR2 YSLEER. CDR3 length: 13 residues. Unmatched junction bases numbered 2, after V lost 1 base and J lost 5 bases. CDR3 loop: CASSQAGGDEQYF. The CDR3, as DNA: TGCGCCAGCAGCCAAGCGGGGGGAGACGAGCAGTACTTC.

The chain is built from TRBV7-6 and TRBJ2-6; a weak D match, TRBD2 (6 bases). The germline CDR1 and CDR2 sequences are SGHVS and FNYEAQ. The CDR3 covers 18 residues. With 5 bases removed from V and 0 bases from J, the gap between germline ends came to 17 bases. CDR3 DNA: TGTGCCAGCAGCCAGGAGGGATCTCGGGTCTCTGGGGCCAACGTCCTGACTTTC. This encodes CASSQEGSRVSGANVLTF.

The chain combines TRBV4-1 with TRBJ2-3; perhaps TRBD2 as D (5 bases). The length of the CDR3 is 13 residues. The germline V and J ends were trimmed by 4 bases and 4 bases, with 9 bases remaining between them. Germline V lookup: CDR1 MGHRA, CDR2 YSYEKL. The CDR3 loop is CASSPPGSDTQYF. In DNA, the CDR3 is TGCGCCAGCAGCCCGCCGGGATCAGATACGCAGTATTTT.

This clone was seen a single time. The chain uses TRBV9 and TRBJ2-2; TRBD1 might be the D (5 bases). Trimming stripped 3 bases from V and 1 base from J, with 10 bases between. CDR1 and CDR2 from the germline V gene are SGDLS and YYNGEE. This CDR3 comprises 15 residues. The CDR3 nucleotides are TGTGCCAGCAGCGCACAGACAGTGAACACCGGGGAGCTGTTTTTT. This translates into CASSAQTVNTGELFF.

V and J are TRBV7-9 and TRBJ1-4; 7 positions match TRBD1. The ends lost 2 bases at V and 8 bases at J; junction bases unmatched: 11. Germline V gives CDR1 SEHNR, CDR2 FQNEAQ (reference sequence). The CDR3 covers 16 residues. This chain's CDR3 is CASSLKGAGVGEKLFF. CDR3 sequence (DNA): TGTGCCAGCAGCTTAAAGGGGGCAGGGGTAGGCGAAAAACTGTTTTTT. Using reference TRBV7-9 and TRBJ1-4 for the parts outside the CDR3, the full variable domain is DTGVSQNPRHKITKRGQNVTFRCDPISEHNRLYWYRQTLGQGPEFLTYFQNEAQLEKSRLLSDRFSAERPKGSFSTLEIQRTEQGDSAMYLCASSLKGAGVGEKLFFGSGTQLSVL.

The chain links TRBV7-8 to TRBJ2-7; D gene uncertain. This CDR3 is built from 12 residues. The V and J ends lost 1 base and 6 bases respectively, with 7 bases between them. The germline CDR1 and CDR2 sequences are SGHVS and FQNEAQ. CDR3 DNA sequence: TGTGCCAGCAGCTTAGTTGGCCTCGAGCAGTACTTC. Translating it yields CASSLVGLEQYF.